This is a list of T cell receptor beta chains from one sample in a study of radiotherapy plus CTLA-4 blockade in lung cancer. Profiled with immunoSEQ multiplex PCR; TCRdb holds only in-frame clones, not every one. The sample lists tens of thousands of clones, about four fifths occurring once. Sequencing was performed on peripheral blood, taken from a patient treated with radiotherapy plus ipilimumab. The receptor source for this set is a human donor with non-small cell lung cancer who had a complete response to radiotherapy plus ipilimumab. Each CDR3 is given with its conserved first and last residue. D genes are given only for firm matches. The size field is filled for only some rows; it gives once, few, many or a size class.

TGCGCCAGCAGCCAAGTAGGCAGGGGTGGGGAAAAACTGTTTTTT	CASSQVGRGGEKLFF	.	TRBV4-1	TRBJ1-4	few
TGTGCCTGGAGTACCTACAGGGGGCCCGGGGCCAACGTCCTGACTTTC	CAWSTYRGPGANVLTF	TRBD1	TRBV30	TRBJ2-6	few
TGTGCCAGCAGTTGGCAGGGGTCCACTGAAGCTTTCTTT	CASSWQGSTEAFF	.	TRBV6-5	TRBJ1-1	.
TGTGCCATCAGGCAAAGCCTCCAAGAGACCCAGTACTTC	CAIRQSLQETQYF	.	TRBV10-3	TRBJ2-5	.
TGTGCCAGCAGCTCGGGGGGAGCGGGAAACACCATATATTTT	CASSSGGAGNTIYF	.	TRBV9	TRBJ1-3	.
TGTGCCAGCGGGCGGGGAGATACGCAGTATTTT	CASGRGDTQYF	.	TRBV25-1	TRBJ2-3	once
TGCGCCAGCAGTCAATGGCGGAAAGGCTACACCTTC	CASSQWRKGYTF	.	TRBV23-1	TRBJ1-2	once
TGCGCCAGCAGCCAATCTCAGGGGGCTAAGAAGTATGGCTACACCTTC	CASSQSQGAKKYGYTF	TRBD1	TRBV4-1	TRBJ1-2	.
TGTGCCAGCAGTGCCGGGACACGGGGATCACCCCTCCACTTT	CASSAGTRGSPLHF	.	TRBV6-6	TRBJ1-6	.
TGTGCCAGTAACGTGTACGGGAGGGCGGGCAATGAGCAGTTCTTC	CASNVYGRAGNEQFF	TRBD2	TRBV19	TRBJ2-1	.
TGCAGCGTTGAAGGAGTTAGGGGGAAGTTCTTC	CSVEGVRGKFF	.	TRBV29-1	TRBJ2-1	.
TGTGCCAGCAGTTTACATTCAACTAATGAAAAACTGTTTTTT	CASSLHSTNEKLFF	.	TRBV28	TRBJ1-4	.
TGTGCCAGCAGCATTAGCCCCCTCAAGCAGTACTTC	CASSISPLKQYF	.	TRBV7-2	TRBJ2-7	.
TGTGCCAGCTCATACGACAGGGGGAACACTGAAGCTTTCTTT	CASSYDRGNTEAFF	TRBD1	TRBV18	TRBJ1-1	.
TGTGCCAGCAGTTACTCGGGACAGGTCTCCTACAATGAGCAGTTCTTC	CASSYSGQVSYNEQFF	TRBD1	TRBV6-5	TRBJ2-1	.
TGTGCCAGCAGCCCGATGTGGGCCCACACTGAAGCTTTCTTT	CASSPMWAHTEAFF	.	TRBV5-6	TRBJ1-1	.
TGTGCCTGGAGTAGCTTGAATAGCAATCAGCCCCAGCATTTT	CAWSSLNSNQPQHF	.	TRBV30	TRBJ1-5	.
TGCGCCAGCAGCCCTGGGCCGTCGAACACTGAAGCTTTCTTT	CASSPGPSNTEAFF	.	TRBV5-1	TRBJ1-1	.
TGTGCCTCCACAATTGCGACGACAGGGAACAATTCACCCCTCCACTTT	CASTIATTGNNSPLHF	TRBD1	TRBV30	TRBJ1-6	.
TGTGCCAGCAGTCCCGTACATGACTACGAGCAGTACTTC	CASSPVHDYEQYF	.	TRBV25-1	TRBJ2-7	.
TGTGCCACCTTGTCAGGGGGAGAGACCCAGTACTTC	CATLSGGETQYF	TRBD1	TRBV6-1	TRBJ2-5	.
TGTGCCAGTAGACAACGTGCCCTCGAGGGTTACAATGAGCAGTTCTTC	CASRQRALEGYNEQFF	.	TRBV19	TRBJ2-1	.
TGCGCCAGCAGCTTGGCCGCCGGTGAAGATTCACCCCTCCACTTT	CASSLAAGEDSPLHF	.	TRBV5-1	TRBJ1-6	few
TGTGCCAGCAGTTCTGTACAGGGGGCAGAGACCCAGTACTTC	CASSSVQGAETQYF	TRBD1	TRBV27	TRBJ2-5	.
TGTGCCAGCAGTGTTGCGGGGGGGTCAGATACGCAGTATTTT	CASSVAGGSDTQYF	TRBD2	TRBV6-1	TRBJ2-3	.
TGTGCCTGCTCCCCCGGGACAGACTATGGCTACACCTTC	CACSPGTDYGYTF	TRBD1	TRBV19	TRBJ1-2	once
TGCGCCAGCAGCTTTGGGACAGGGGGCGGGAGGAACTATGGCTACACCTTC	CASSFGTGGGRNYGYTF	TRBD1	TRBV5-1	TRBJ1-2	.
TGTGCCAGTAGTAGGCGGGGACAGGGAATTTCTAACTATGGCTACACCTTC	CASSRRGQGISNYGYTF	TRBD1	TRBV19	TRBJ1-2	once
TGTGCCTGGAGTGTAGACATATCCTACGAGCAGTACTTC	CAWSVDISYEQYF	.	TRBV30	TRBJ2-7	.
TGTGCCAGCAGCAGACAAACCAATCAGCCCCAGCATTTT	CASSRQTNQPQHF	.	TRBV7-9	TRBJ1-5	.
TGTGCCTGGAGTGTAATTTGGCAGGGGGTGGACGCAGATACGCAGTATTTT	CAWSVIWQGVDADTQYF	TRBD1	TRBV30	TRBJ2-3	once
TGTGCCAGCAAACTGACACACGAAGCTTTCTTT	CASKLTHEAFF	.	TRBV19	TRBJ1-1	.
TGTGCCACACAGCACATGAACACTGAAGCTTTCTTT	CATQHMNTEAFF	.	TRBV21-1	TRBJ1-1	.
TGTGCCAGCAGCCTCGGACAGGGAGGTGAGCAGTTCTTC	CASSLGQGGEQFF	TRBD1	TRBV7-2	TRBJ2-1	.
TGTGCCAGTAGTATACGGGGGGACGGCTACACCTTC	CASSIRGDGYTF	.	TRBV19	TRBJ1-2	.
TGTGCCAGCAGTATTCGGGGGGACCATAGCAATCAGCCCCAGCATTTT	CASSIRGDHSNQPQHF	.	TRBV27	TRBJ1-5	.
TGCGCCAGCAGCTTGGGGGCAAATGAAGCTTTCTTT	CASSLGANEAFF	.	TRBV5-1	TRBJ1-1	.
TGTGCCAGCAGCGGGACACCCAGCTTTTTTGGCTACACCTTC	CASSGTPSFFGYTF	.	TRBV7-9	TRBJ1-2	medium-sized
TGCAGCGCCAGGGGCCAACAGAACACTGAAGCTTTCTTT	CSARGQQNTEAFF	.	TRBV29-1	TRBJ1-1	.
TGCGCCAGCAGTTCTATGGCAGGGAATGGCTACACCTTC	CASSSMAGNGYTF	.	TRBV5-1	TRBJ1-2	.
TGTGCCAGCTCACCACCGATTCAACTAGCGGGAGGTGAGCAGTTCTTC	CASSPPIQLAGGEQFF	TRBD2	TRBV18	TRBJ2-1	.